Each of the 28 T cell receptor beta chains below was sequenced from the same sample in a study of T cells in localized non-small cell lung cancer. The assay was immunoSEQ multiplex PCR, and TCRdb's table has in-frame clones only and misses some. In the table there are around 140,000 clones, roughly 90% of which are singletons. Sequencing used peripheral blood, obtained before any cancer treatment. The receptors were gathered from an older female donor with stage I lung adenocarcinoma.

V is TRBV5-4 and J is TRBJ2-5; 7 nucleotides align to TRBD2. With V trimmed by 4 bases and J by 3 bases, 3 bases remained unmatched. The CDR3 contains 13 residues. CDR1 and CDR2 (germline): SGHNT, YYREEE (reference sequence). CDR3 amino acids: CASSAGLEETQYF. Here the CDR3 DNA reads TGTGCCAGCAGCGCTGGACTAGAAGAGACCCAGTACTTC.

V and J are TRBV18 and TRBJ1-3, with D possibly TRBD1 on 6 matching bases. V lost 5 bases to trimming and J lost 2 bases, with 10 bases between them. CDR1 KGHSH and CDR2 LQKENI come from the germline V gene. This CDR3 comprises 14 residues. The CDR3 region is CASSRDTTGNTIYF. CDR3 bases: TGTGCCAGCTCAAGGGACACGACTGGAAACACCATATATTTT.

V is TRBV28 and J is TRBJ2-5; D might be TRBD2 (6 bases). The CDR3 consists of 16 residues. V lost 2 bases and J 7 bases, leaving 20 bases between the germline ends. CDR1 is MDHEN and CDR2 is SYDVKM in the germline V gene. CDR3 loop: CASSLRRESQRATQYF. For the CDR3, the DNA is TGTGCCAGCAGTTTAAGGAGGGAGAGCCAGCGGGCGACCCAGTACTTC.

This sequence joins TRBV5-1 and TRBJ2-3, with a possible D match to TRBD2 (5 bases). This CDR3 contains 14 residues. Trimming removed 5 bases from V and 0 bases from J, with 10 bases in between. CDR1 is SGHRS and CDR2 is YFSETQ in the germline V gene. Written as DNA, the CDR3 is TGCGCCAGCAGTAACGGGGATAGCACAGATACGCAGTATTTT. Translation gives CASSNGDSTDTQYF.

This rearrangement joins TRBV6-1 to TRBJ2-2; D call uncertain. V gave up 7 bases and J gave up 4 bases, with 16 bases separating them. This CDR3 is built from 15 residues. Per the germline V gene, CDR1 is MNHNS and CDR2 is SASEGT. DNA for the CDR3: TGTGCCAGCACCGTCGGTTTTTTTGCCACCGGGGAGCTGTTTTTT. It specifies CASTVGFFATGELFF.

The V gene is TRBV18, the J gene TRBJ1-2; D is ambiguous. Trimming took off 2 bases at V and 1 base at J, with 5 bases between the two ends. The CDR3 has 13 amino acids. Germline V CDR1 and CDR2: KGHSH, LQKENI. In DNA, the CDR3 is TGTGCCAGCTCACCAGACGTTAACTATGGCTACACCTTC. Amino acids: CASSPDVNYGYTF.

The chain is built from TRBV28 and TRBJ1-3; 8 bases match TRBD1. This CDR3 comprises 15 residues. The germline gives CDR1 MDHEN, CDR2 SYDVKM. Germline trimming cut 3 bases from V and 1 base from J; bases unmatched to any gene: 2. The CDR3 DNA reads as TGTGCCAGCAGTTTGACAGGGGTGTCTGGAAACACCATATATTTT. Encoded protein: CASSLTGVSGNTIYF.

V and J are TRBV29-1 and TRBJ2-5; 8 positions agree with TRBD1. Germline V gene lookup returns CDR1 SQVTM and CDR2 ANQGSEA. This CDR3 is 19 amino acids long. The V and J ends lost 1 base and 5 bases, in that order; junction bases with no gene match: 21. The CDR3 protein is CSVEGGDRRRDQSRETQYF. As DNA, the CDR3 is TGCAGCGTTGAAGGCGGGGACAGGCGTCGGGACCAAAGCCGGGAGACCCAGTACTTC. The complete variable domain, with remaining parts taken from reference TRBV29-1 and TRBJ2-5, reads SAVISQKPSRDICQRGTSLTIQCQVDSQVTMMFWYRQQPGQSLTLIATANQGSEATYESGFVIDKFPISRPNLTFSTLTVSNMSPEDSSIYLCSVEGGDRRRDQSRETQYFGPGTRLLVL.

J is TRBJ2-3 and V is TRBV9; D is unresolved. The germline V gene has CDR1 SGDLS and CDR2 YYNGEE. The CDR3 length is 14 residues. With 3 bases removed from V and 2 bases from J, the gap between germline ends came to 10 bases. The DNA for the CDR3 is TGTGCCAGCAGCGCCCCCGGTCTCACAGATACGCAGTATTTT. It translates to CASSAPGLTDTQYF.

The chain has TRBV28 and TRBJ1-2; perhaps TRBD1 as D (5 bases). CDR1 is MDHEN, CDR2 SYDVKM, per germline. CDR3 length: 16 amino acids. Trimming took 5 bases from V and 6 from J, leaving 22 bases between them. CDR3 sequence (DNA): TGTGCCAGCAGTCTCCCGTGGGGGGATAGGGAAGATGGCTACACCTTC. It codes for CASSLPWGDREDGYTF.

J is TRBJ1-4 and V is TRBV7-9, with D possibly being TRBD1 (6 bases). The germline gives CDR1 SEHNR, CDR2 FQNEAQ (reference sequence). CDR3 length: 16 residues. V lost 3 bases, J lost 4 bases, and 15 bases lay in between. CDR3: CASSLTGAQGNEKLFF. The CDR3 bases are TGTGCCAGCAGCTTGACGGGAGCACAGGGTAATGAAAAACTGTTTTTT. The full variable domain, rest sourced from reference TRBV7-9 and TRBJ1-4, is DTGVSQNPRHKITKRGQNVTFRCDPISEHNRLYWYRQTLGQGPEFLTYFQNEAQLEKSRLLSDRFSAERPKGSFSTLEIQRTEQGDSAMYLCASSLTGAQGNEKLFFGSGTQLSVL.

The chain combines TRBV5-1 with TRBJ1-2; D is ambiguous. The CDR3 is made up of 15 amino acids. CDR1 is SGHRS, CDR2 YFSETQ, per germline. Trimming took 0 bases from V and 2 from J, leaving 11 bases between them. This CDR3 is CASSLVPGSNYGYTF. In DNA form, the CDR3 reads TGCGCCAGCAGCTTGGTGCCGGGTTCGAACTATGGCTACACCTTC.

V usage is TRBV7-9 and J usage is TRBJ2-2; 9 bases map to TRBD1. Germline loops: CDR1 SEHNR, CDR2 FQNEAQ (reference sequence). V gave up 8 bases and J gave up 1 base; unmatched junction bases: 2. The length of the CDR3 is 14 residues. CDR3 coding DNA: TGTGCCAGCCAGGGACAGGGGAACACCGGGGAGCTGTTTTTT. Its protein product is CASQGQGNTGELFF. Looking up the rest from reference TRBV7-9 and TRBJ2-2 gives the full variable domain: DTGVSQNPRHKITKRGQNVTFRCDPISEHNRLYWYRQTLGQGPEFLTYFQNEAQLEKSRLLSDRFSAERPKGSFSTLEIQRTEQGDSAMYLCASQGQGNTGELFFGEGSRLTVL.

The chain uses TRBV9 and TRBJ2-7; D assignment may be TRBD1 or TRBD2 (8 bases each). This CDR3 is built from 18 residues. Germline values: CDR1 SGDLS, CDR2 YYNGEE. V was shortened by 0 bases and J by 5 bases, with 24 bases between the two germline ends. The CDR3 nucleotides read TGTGCCAGCAGCGTAGAAGGACAGGGATTTGGGACTAGGAACGAGCAGTACTTC. Translation: CASSVEGQGFGTRNEQYF.

The rearrangement uses TRBV21-1 and TRBJ1-1. TRBV21-1 is deemed a pseudogene. CDR3 length: 18 residues. The CDR3 DNA reads as TGTGCCAGCAGACCGGGGCCAGCACAGAGGGTGATGAACACTGAAGCTTTCTTT. It encodes CASRPGPAQRVMNTEAFF.

This clone occurred once. The rearrangement links TRBV7-9 to TRBJ2-7; D is uncertain. V was trimmed by 0 bases and J by 6 bases, leaving 9 bases between them. The CDR3 is 13 amino acids. Germline V gene sequence: CDR1 SEHNR, CDR2 FQNEAQ (reference sequence). The CDR3 DNA reads as TGTGCCAGCAGCTTAGCGCCCCCCCCCGAGCAGTACTTC. Its translation is CASSLAPPPEQYF.

Comments on this clone: At one end the junction does not follow the germline gene, possibly because of a read error. This same CDR3 is encoded by further DNA sequences in the sample. The chain has TRBV10-1 and TRBJ2-7; tentatively, D is TRBD1 (6 bases). Germline V gene sequence: CDR1 WNHNN, CDR2 SYGVQD (reference sequence). CDR3 length: 15 amino acids. CDR3: CASSEGQGPSYEQYF. CDR3 coding DNA: TGCGCCAGCAGTGAGGGTCAGGGGCCTTCCTACGAGCAGTACTTT.

This rearrangement joins TRBV5-1 to TRBJ1-2; 8 nucleotides match TRBD1. The ends lost 0 bases at V and 1 base at J; junction bases unmatched: 8. This CDR3 comprises 17 residues. Germline CDR1 SGHRS, CDR2 YFSETQ. CDR3 sequence reads: CASSLGGQASFNYGYTF. CDR3 coding DNA: TGCGCCAGCAGCTTGGGGGGACAGGCCTCCTTTAACTATGGCTACACCTTC.

This clone has a handful of counts. The V gene is TRBV4-1, the J gene TRBJ2-3; 7 bases are shared with TRBD2. The germline gives CDR1 MGHRA, CDR2 YSYEKL. Losses at the gene ends were 0 bases for V and 2 bases for J; bases not matched to a gene: 8. The CDR3 covers 17 residues. The CDR3 loop is CASSQDSGGSVTDTQYF. For the CDR3, the DNA is TGCGCCAGCAGCCAAGATTCGGGCGGGAGTGTCACAGATACGCAGTATTTT.

The rearrangement joins TRBV19 to TRBJ2-6; D is unresolved. CDR3 length: 15 amino acids. Trimming left V 3 bases short and J 4 bases short, with 10 bases between. Per the germline V gene, CDR1 is LNHDA and CDR2 is SQIVND (reference sequence). DNA for the CDR3: TGTGCCAGTAGTATCCAAAACGTGGGGGCCAACGTCCTGACTTTC. Translated: CASSIQNVGANVLTF. Filled out from reference TRBV19 and TRBJ2-6, the complete variable domain reads DGGITQSPKYLFRKEGQNVTLSCEQNLNHDAMYWYRQDPGQGLRLIYYSQIVNDFQKGDIAEGYSVSREKKESFPLTVTSAQKNPTAFYLCASSIQNVGANVLTFGAGSRLTVL.

CDR3 amino acids: CASSVDTTGGLQETQYF. Here the CDR3 DNA reads TGTGCCAGCAGCGTAGATACGACAGGGGGACTCCAAGAGACCCAGTACTTC. The rearrangement links TRBV9 to TRBJ2-5; 9 nucleotides line up with TRBD1. Germline V CDR1 and CDR2: SGDLS, YYNGEE. The V gene end was trimmed by 0 bases and the J gene end by 1 base; junction bases not matched to a gene: 7. The CDR3 has 17 residues.

This chain links TRBV9 with TRBJ2-1; 10 bases match TRBD1. The CDR3 extends over 14 amino acids. V gave up 3 bases and J gave up 8 bases; unmatched junction bases: 5. CDR1 SGDLS and CDR2 YYNGEE come from the germline V gene. Here the CDR3 reads CASSAATGGYEQFF. The CDR3 DNA is TGTGCCAGCAGCGCCGCGACAGGGGGCTATGAGCAGTTCTTC.

The chain uses TRBV19 and TRBJ1-5; 7 bases are a match to TRBD1. V was clipped by 6 bases and J by 5 bases; unmatched bases: 13. This CDR3 is 16 amino acids long. CDR1 is LNHDA, CDR2 SQIVND, per germline (reference sequence). CDR3 loop: CASRTRHRGKDQPQHF. DNA for the CDR3: TGTGCCAGTAGAACGCGGCACAGGGGAAAGGATCAGCCCCAGCATTTT.

The chain carries TRBV29-1 and TRBJ2-3; D unclear. Germline loops: CDR1 SQVTM, CDR2 ANQGSEA. The CDR3 sequence is 11 residues long. The V end lost 6 bases, the J end lost 4 bases, and 8 bases lay between the germline ends. Here the CDR3 reads CSVNGADTQYF. The CDR3 nucleotides are TGCAGCGTGAATGGGGCAGATACGCAGTATTTT.

This clone was recorded only once. The chain uses TRBV10-1 and TRBJ2-5; D is undetermined. CDR1 and CDR2 (germline): WNHNN, SYGVQD (reference sequence). V gave up 0 bases and J gave up 1 base, with 3 bases separating them. The CDR3 is 13 amino acids. CDR3 sequence reads: CASSESSQETQYF. For the CDR3, the DNA is TGCGCCAGCAGTGAGTCTTCCCAAGAGACCCAGTACTTC.

Worth noting for this clone: The sample holds other DNA sequences that translate to the same CDR3. V gene TRBV29-1 combines with J gene TRBJ2-3; tentatively, D is TRBD2 (6 bases). Trimming took 7 bases from V and 6 from J, leaving 11 bases between them. Germline CDR1 SQVTM, CDR2 ANQGSEA. This CDR3 has 11 residues. CDR3 loop: CSGGVADTQYF. CDR3 nucleotides: TGCAGCGGGGGGGTCGCGGATACGCAGTATTTT.

This sequence joins TRBV29-1 and TRBJ2-1; D is uncertain. Trimming stripped 3 bases from V and 8 bases from J, with 14 bases between. The length of the CDR3 is 13 residues. The germline V gene has CDR1 SQVTM and CDR2 ANQGSEA. The CDR3 DNA sequence: TGCAGCGTTGATCGGGTCAATGGGCATGAGCAGTTCTTC. Translated: CSVDRVNGHEQFF.

The chain joins TRBV6-1 to TRBJ1-3, with 7 positions matching TRBD1. The CDR3 loop spans 14 amino acids. CDR1 MNHNS and CDR2 SASEGT come from the germline V gene. V was clipped by 7 bases and J by 0 bases; unmatched bases: 3. The CDR3: CASIDRDSGNTIYF. CDR3 in DNA: TGTGCCAGCATCGACAGGGACTCTGGAAACACCATATATTTT.